A selection of T cell receptor beta chains follows, all from one sample in a study of blood T cell repertoires in COVID-19. The protocol was immunoSEQ multiplex PCR, while the TCRdb copy is restricted to in-frame clones and leaves out a portion. This table has about 47,000 clones, approximately 84% appearing once. Sequencing input: peripheral blood. The receptors were sampled from a man in his forties or fifties with acute or convalescent COVID-19. CDR3s include the opening cysteine and the closing phenylalanine or tryptophan. The order of the fields is CDR3 protein, CDR3 DNA, D gene, V gene, clone size, J gene. D genes are given only for firm matches. For some rows the clone size is stated as once, few or many, or as a class when expanded; others skip it.

cdr3_aa: CASSRTSGEYEQYF; cdr3_nt: TGTGCCAGCAGCCGGACTAGCGGGGAGTACGAGCAGTACTTC; d_call: TRBD2; v_call: TRBV11-3; clone_size: once; j_call: TRBJ2-7
cdr3_aa: CASSPGRRTGGHEQYF; cdr3_nt: TGTGCCAGCAGCCCGGGAAGACGGACAGGGGGCCACGAGCAGTACTTC; d_call: TRBD1; v_call: TRBV7-2; clone_size: .; j_call: TRBJ2-7
cdr3_aa: CASSFPGGYGYTF; cdr3_nt: TGTGCCAGCAGTTTCCCCGGGGGCTATGGCTACACCTTC; d_call: .; v_call: TRBV12-3/TRBV12-4; clone_size: .; j_call: TRBJ1-2
cdr3_aa: CASSSGSQETQYF; cdr3_nt: TGTGCCAGCAGCTCCGGGAGCCAAGAGACCCAGTACTTC; d_call: .; v_call: TRBV12-3/TRBV12-4; clone_size: .; j_call: TRBJ2-5
cdr3_aa: CASSILGALNYGYTF; cdr3_nt: TGTGCCAGCAGTATTTTAGGGGCTCTCAACTATGGCTACACCTTC; d_call: .; v_call: TRBV27; clone_size: .; j_call: TRBJ1-2
cdr3_aa: CASSFLGMTTYEQYF; cdr3_nt: TGCGCCAGCAGTTTTTTAGGGATGACTACCTACGAGCAGTACTTC; d_call: .; v_call: TRBV5-1; clone_size: once; j_call: TRBJ2-7
cdr3_aa: CASSQDRGWGYGNEQFF; cdr3_nt: TGTGCCAGCAGCCAAGATCGGGGGTGGGGTTACGGCAATGAGCAGTTCTTC; d_call: .; v_call: TRBV4-2; clone_size: .; j_call: TRBJ2-1
cdr3_aa: CASSLYYTGELFF; cdr3_nt: TGTGCCAGCAGTTTGTACTACACCGGGGAGCTGTTTTTT; d_call: .; v_call: TRBV27; clone_size: .; j_call: TRBJ2-2
cdr3_aa: CASSDSTGELFF; cdr3_nt: TGTGCCAGCAGCGATAGCACCGGGGAGCTGTTTTTT; d_call: .; v_call: TRBV6-5; clone_size: .; j_call: TRBJ2-2
cdr3_aa: CASSQEPPRGRGGEQFF; cdr3_nt: TGTGCCAGCAGCCAAGAGCCTCCGCGGGGCCGAGGCGGTGAGCAGTTCTTC; d_call: .; v_call: TRBV3-1/TRBV3-2; clone_size: once; j_call: TRBJ2-1
cdr3_aa: CASSLTSGSYEQYF; cdr3_nt: TGTGCCAGCAGTTTAACCAGCGGGAGCTACGAGCAGTACTTC; d_call: TRBD2; v_call: TRBV27; clone_size: once; j_call: TRBJ2-7
cdr3_aa: CAISGDRVDSPLHF; cdr3_nt: TGTGCCATCAGTGGGGACAGGGTCGATTCACCCCTCCACTTT; d_call: TRBD1; v_call: TRBV10-3; clone_size: .; j_call: TRBJ1-6
cdr3_aa: CASSLLPGQQETQYF; cdr3_nt: TGCGCCAGCAGCCTTCTGCCGGGACAGCAAGAGACCCAGTACTTC; d_call: TRBD1; v_call: TRBV4-1; clone_size: .; j_call: TRBJ2-5
cdr3_aa: CASSVGPSSTDTQYF; cdr3_nt: TGTGCCAGCAGCGTCGGTCCTTCTAGCACAGATACGCAGTATTTT; d_call: .; v_call: TRBV9; clone_size: .; j_call: TRBJ2-3
cdr3_aa: CSVERVRGPSNYGYTF; cdr3_nt: TGCAGCGTTGAACGGGTCAGGGGGCCTTCTAACTATGGCTACACCTTC; d_call: TRBD1; v_call: TRBV29-1; clone_size: .; j_call: TRBJ1-2
cdr3_aa: CASRRDRGVYGYTF; cdr3_nt: TGTGCCAGTAGGAGGGACAGGGGGGTCTATGGCTACACCTTC; d_call: TRBD1; v_call: TRBV19; clone_size: .; j_call: TRBJ1-2
cdr3_aa: CASSPATGRQETQYF; cdr3_nt: TGTGCTAGCAGTCCAGCGACAGGGCGGCAAGAGACCCAGTACTTC; d_call: TRBD1; v_call: TRBV7-7; clone_size: .; j_call: TRBJ2-5
cdr3_aa: CATSDPDRGQGEQYF; cdr3_nt: TGTGCCACCAGTGACCCAGACAGGGGGCAGGGCGAGCAGTACTTC; d_call: TRBD1; v_call: TRBV24-1; clone_size: .; j_call: TRBJ2-7
cdr3_aa: CASSMGGTKGETQYF; cdr3_nt: TGTGCCAGTAGTATGGGAGGGACGAAGGGAGAGACCCAGTACTTC; d_call: TRBD2; v_call: TRBV19; clone_size: .; j_call: TRBJ2-5
cdr3_aa: CAISNTGGESTTEAFF; cdr3_nt: TGTGCCATCAGTAATACAGGGGGCGAATCGACCACTGAAGCTTTCTTT; d_call: TRBD1; v_call: TRBV10-3; clone_size: .; j_call: TRBJ1-1
cdr3_aa: CASDQQGSIFNEQFF; cdr3_nt: TGTGCCAGCGACCAACAGGGGTCAATTTTCAATGAGCAGTTCTTC; d_call: TRBD1; v_call: TRBV7-9; clone_size: .; j_call: TRBJ2-1
cdr3_aa: CASSLDSGGVVYGYTF; cdr3_nt: TGTGCCAGCAGCTTAGATTCAGGGGGCGTTGTCTATGGCTACACCTTC; d_call: TRBD1; v_call: TRBV7-9; clone_size: .; j_call: TRBJ1-2
cdr3_aa: CASSSHLTGGGEKLFF; cdr3_nt: TGTGCCAGCAGTTCCCACCTGACAGGGGGAGGCGAAAAACTGTTTTTT; d_call: TRBD1; v_call: TRBV27; clone_size: .; j_call: TRBJ1-4
cdr3_aa: CASSQSNRDKTPAGYTQYF; cdr3_nt: TGCGCCAGCAGTCAATCGAATCGGGATAAGACGCCGGCGGGGTATACGCAGTATTTT; d_call: .; v_call: TRBV23-1; clone_size: .; j_call: TRBJ2-3
cdr3_aa: CASSRDRDQPQHF; cdr3_nt: TGTGCCAGCAGTCGGGACAGAGATCAGCCCCAGCATTTT; d_call: TRBD1; v_call: TRBV28; clone_size: .; j_call: TRBJ1-5
cdr3_aa: CATSDRSTDTQYF; cdr3_nt: TGTGCCACCAGTGACCGTTCCACAGATACGCAGTATTTT; d_call: .; v_call: TRBV24-1; clone_size: .; j_call: TRBJ2-3
cdr3_aa: CASSLASVNTEAFF; cdr3_nt: TGTGCCAGCAGCTTAGCGTCGGTGAACACTGAAGCTTTCTTT; d_call: .; v_call: TRBV7-9; clone_size: .; j_call: TRBJ1-1
cdr3_aa: CASSAGSGQETQYF; cdr3_nt: TGCGCCAGCAGCGCAGGGTCCGGCCAAGAGACCCAGTACTTC; d_call: .; v_call: TRBV5-1; clone_size: .; j_call: TRBJ2-5
cdr3_aa: CSFPRGMAALRETQYF; cdr3_nt: TGCAGCTTCCCGAGGGGGATGGCAGCCCTCAGAGAGACCCAGTACTTC; d_call: .; v_call: TRBV29-1; clone_size: .; j_call: TRBJ2-5
cdr3_aa: CASRVGLAGRTDTQYF; cdr3_nt: TGCGCCAGCAGGGTCGGACTAGCGGGGCGCACAGATACGCAGTATTTT; d_call: TRBD2; v_call: TRBV5-1; clone_size: .; j_call: TRBJ2-3
cdr3_aa: CSMNRGGSPYNEQFF; cdr3_nt: TGCAGTATGAATAGGGGCGGGAGCCCCTACAATGAGCAGTTCTTC; d_call: TRBD2; v_call: TRBV29-1; clone_size: .; j_call: TRBJ2-1
cdr3_aa: CASSSNRASNQPQHF; cdr3_nt: TGTGCCAGCAGTTCAAACAGGGCTAGCAATCAGCCCCAGCATTTT; d_call: .; v_call: TRBV27; clone_size: once; j_call: TRBJ1-5
cdr3_aa: CASSSRQDYYGYTF; cdr3_nt: TGTGCCAGCAGTTCTCGACAGGACTACTATGGCTACACCTTC; d_call: .; v_call: TRBV27; clone_size: once; j_call: TRBJ1-2
cdr3_aa: CASSVGTGGTYEQYF; cdr3_nt: TGTGCCAGCAGCGTAGGGACAGGGGGGACCTACGAGCAGTACTTC; d_call: TRBD1; v_call: TRBV9; clone_size: .; j_call: TRBJ2-7
cdr3_aa: CASSLSGQGGGETQYF; cdr3_nt: TGTGCCAGCAGTTTATCCGGACAGGGAGGAGGGGAGACCCAGTACTTC; d_call: TRBD1; v_call: TRBV28; clone_size: .; j_call: TRBJ2-5
cdr3_aa: CASSPVTSGLAGSYNEQFF; cdr3_nt: TGTGCCAGCAGCCCCGTTACCTCAGGACTAGCGGGTTCCTACAATGAGCAGTTCTTC; d_call: TRBD2; v_call: TRBV6-2/TRBV6-3; clone_size: once; j_call: TRBJ2-1
cdr3_aa: CASSARLAGESYEQYF; cdr3_nt: TGTGCCAGCAGTGCCAGACTAGCGGGAGAATCCTACGAGCAGTACTTC; d_call: TRBD2; v_call: TRBV27; clone_size: .; j_call: TRBJ2-7
cdr3_aa: CASNQGARGDNEQFF; cdr3_nt: TGTGCCAGCAACCAGGGGGCAAGAGGAGACAATGAGCAGTTCTTC; d_call: TRBD1; v_call: TRBV28; clone_size: .; j_call: TRBJ2-1
cdr3_aa: CASSPRQDSNTEAFF; cdr3_nt: TGTGCCAGCAGCCCCCGACAGGATTCGAACACTGAAGCTTTCTTT; d_call: .; v_call: TRBV5-8; clone_size: .; j_call: TRBJ1-1
cdr3_aa: CASSSGTRDSYEQYF; cdr3_nt: TGCGCCAGCAGCTCCGGGACTAGAGACTCCTACGAGCAGTACTTC; d_call: TRBD2; v_call: TRBV5-1; clone_size: .; j_call: TRBJ2-7